This entry is about one TCR beta chain. The source of the sample is a study of blood T cell repertoires in COVID-19. Across the whole study: Samples representing acute and convalescent COVID-19 were sourced from the United States, Italy and Spain. PBMCs, B-cell-depleted T cells, or T cells provided the cDNA or gDNA that made up the material.

In the authors' methods: It was from reference gene primer amplification that nucleated cell counts were estimated. The assay was immunoSEQ multiplex PCR, and TCRdb's table has in-frame clones only and misses some. That table supplies the V and J calls and clone size; D and trimming were determined from the DNA. The sample holds 120,000 to 150,000 clones, around 90% seen once. Germline assignment: CDR1 MDHEN and CDR2 SYDVKM. With V trimmed by 4 bases and J by 7 bases, 5 bases remained unmatched. The CDR3 loop spans 15 amino acids. The sequence derives from a man in his fifties or sixties with active or convalescent COVID-19. The chain joins TRBV28 to TRBJ2-7; 15 bases map to TRBD2. The sample taken for sequencing was peripheral blood. CDR3 residues: CASSSSGTSGREQYF. DNA of the CDR3: TGTGCCAGCAGTTCGTCCGGGACTAGCGGGAGGGAGCAGTACTTC.